What follows is one T cell receptor beta chain and its context. The data are from a study of blood T cell repertoires in COVID-19. This CDR3 comprises 14 residues. Germline assignment: CDR1 MNHEY and CDR2 SVGAGI. The V segment lost 5 bases and the J segment 8 bases; nucleotides outside the gene matches: 10. Authors' processing steps: Amplification of reference gene primers provided the estimated nucleated cell counts. Generated by immunoSEQ multiplex PCR, the TCRdb table keeps only in-frame clones and is missing some. V and J calls and clone size come straight from that table; D and trimming were deduced from the DNA. The sample lists roughly 36,000 clones, around 95% seen once, with over 4% in the top ten.

The genes are TRBV6-5 and TRBJ1-2, with TRBD1 matching 8 bases. The sequence was collected from a human donor with active COVID-19. The donor label of this sample is uncertain. Sequencing was done on a sample of peripheral blood. CDR3 in DNA: TGTGCCAGCAGTCTGACCGGGACAGGCCGCGGCTACACCTTC. This encodes CASSLTGTGRGYTF.